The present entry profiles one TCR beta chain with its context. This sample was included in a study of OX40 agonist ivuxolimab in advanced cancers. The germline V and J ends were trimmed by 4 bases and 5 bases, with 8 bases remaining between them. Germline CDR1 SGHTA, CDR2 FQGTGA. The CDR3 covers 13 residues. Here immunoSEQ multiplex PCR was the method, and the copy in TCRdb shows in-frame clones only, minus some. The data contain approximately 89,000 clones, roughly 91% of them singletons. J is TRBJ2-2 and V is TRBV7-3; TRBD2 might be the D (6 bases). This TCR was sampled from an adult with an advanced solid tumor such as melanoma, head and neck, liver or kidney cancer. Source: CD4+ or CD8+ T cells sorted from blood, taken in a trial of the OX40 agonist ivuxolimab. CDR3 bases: TGTGCCAGCAGCTGGGACTTTACCGGGGAGCTGTTTTTT. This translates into CASSWDFTGELFF.